These T cell receptor beta chains were read from a single sample in a study of T cell responses to AZD1222 COVID-19 vaccine. Sequencing used immunoSEQ multiplex PCR; TCRdb keeps in-frame clones, though not all of them. The table shows roughly 120,000 clones, with under 95% occurring only once. The sample was peripheral blood, taken on day 0 of AZD1222 vaccination. Receptor source: an adult in good health. Each CDR3 is given with its conserved first and last residue. The order of the fields is J gene, V gene, CDR3 protein.

J: TRBJ2-7
V: TRBV28
CDR3: CASSRGTGSYYEQYF

J: TRBJ1-1
V: TRBV11-2
CDR3: CASSFQSGGWEAFF

J: TRBJ2-1
V: TRBV10-3
CDR3: CAIRVMEGAGDEQFF

J: TRBJ1-4
V: TRBV3-1/TRBV3-2
CDR3: CASSLPGVSNEKLFF

J: TRBJ2-2
V: TRBV6-5
CDR3: CASSYRQAGELFF

J: TRBJ1-3
V: TRBV6-5
CDR3: CASTRGSEGGNTIYF

J: TRBJ2-2
V: TRBV28
CDR3: CASNTGSIRRLFF

J: TRBJ1-5
V: TRBV28
CDR3: CASKGPVGELISNQPQHF

J: TRBJ1-4
V: TRBV6-1
CDR3: CASSEGTTRLGEKLFF

J: TRBJ2-5
V: TRBV5-6
CDR3: CASSRGTVRETQYF

J: TRBJ2-1
V: TRBV7-3
CDR3: CASSQLAGAVNEQFF

J: TRBJ1-5
V: TRBV19
CDR3: CASSRTGAEKNQPQHF

J: TRBJ1-2
V: TRBV9
CDR3: CASRRAGGYTF

J: TRBJ1-2
V: TRBV2
CDR3: CASGTANNYGYTF

J: TRBJ1-1
V: TRBV11-2
CDR3: CASSLRRGNTEAFF

J: TRBJ2-2
V: TRBV27
CDR3: CASSLFRTGGELFF

J: TRBJ1-4
V: TRBV24-1
CDR3: CATSATGRGDEKLFF

J: TRBJ2-7
V: TRBV3-1/TRBV3-2
CDR3: CASTLQGTYEQYF

J: TRBJ1-2
V: TRBV2
CDR3: CASSEGRANHYGYTF

J: TRBJ2-7
V: TRBV5-6
CDR3: CASSFGSFHRANEQYF

J: TRBJ2-1
V: TRBV5-1
CDR3: CASSLGRGEQFF

J: TRBJ1-1
V: TRBV7-9
CDR3: CASSPPGQGNEAFF

J: TRBJ2-2
V: TRBV5-4
CDR3: CASSLVGRITGELFF

J: TRBJ1-2
V: TRBV12-3/TRBV12-4
CDR3: CASSSTASYGYTF

J: TRBJ1-5
V: TRBV6-2/TRBV6-3
CDR3: CASSTGVDNQPQHF

J: TRBJ1-2
V: TRBV15
CDR3: CATSSPSGNYGYTF

J: TRBJ1-5
V: TRBV28
CDR3: CAIGPTGKRAWPQHF

J: TRBJ1-5
V: TRBV27
CDR3: CASSLGGGRNQPQHF

J: TRBJ1-5
V: TRBV18
CDR3: CASSPEGTSNQPQHF

J: TRBJ2-7
V: TRBV19
CDR3: CASSIRHGPAYEQYF

J: TRBJ1-2
V: TRBV7-9
CDR3: CASSRPDRGTYGYTF

J: TRBJ2-7
V: TRBV24-1
CDR3: CATSDPGRGVYEQYF

J: TRBJ2-2
V: TRBV9
CDR3: CASSVGTGAITGELFF

J: TRBJ1-4
V: TRBV5-1
CDR3: CASSLAGQNNEKLFF

J: TRBJ2-3
V: TRBV7-3
CDR3: CASSLNGVRDTQYF